These 26 T cell receptor beta chains were sequenced from one sample in a study of untreated major depressive disorder (dated 2018 in TCRdb). Library method: the immunoSEQ multiplex PCR assay. The clones in this table, taken by TCRdb from immuneACCESS, are in-frame only. Not every clone is retained; where verified, under half of the shortfall comes from an unresolved V gene, and the cause of the rest is unknown. Within this sample are approximately 20,000 clones, with over 75% of them counted one time only. About 4.7% of the sample belongs to the ten largest clones. Sequencing used CD4+ T cells from PBMCs. Receptors originate from a young woman in good health.

The genes are TRBV6-1 and TRBJ2-2; the match to TRBD2 covers 9 bases. J lost 3 bases, V lost 6 bases, and 5 bases had no gene match. This CDR3 contains 15 residues. Germline V gives CDR1 MNHNS, CDR2 SASEGT. CDR3 sequence (DNA): TGTGCCAGCAGGATGTTAGCGGGGGACACCGGGGAGCTGTTTTTT. Its translation is CASRMLAGDTGELFF.

In its sample, this clone was seen a few times. This sequence joins TRBV10-3 and TRBJ1-5, with unresolved D. Germline CDR1 reads ENHRY; CDR2 reads SYGVKD. The CDR3 length is 18 residues. With 7 bases removed from V and 0 bases from J, the gap between germline ends came to 22 bases. The CDR3: CAITHGGLGRYSNQPQHF. The CDR3 DNA reads as TGTGCCATCACACATGGAGGGTTAGGGAGATATAGCAATCAGCCCCAGCATTTT.

The rearrangement links TRBV27 to TRBJ1-1; D gene uncertain. CDR1 MNHEY and CDR2 SMNVEV come from the germline V gene (reference sequence). The V end was cut by 2 bases, the J end by 5 bases, with 9 bases between. The CDR3 runs 13 residues. CDR3 amino acids: CASSLRDRTEAFF. CDR3 in DNA: TGTGCCAGCAGTTTAAGAGACCGTACTGAAGCTTTCTTT.

This chain connects TRBV10-3 to TRBJ1-6, with TRBD1 matching 9 bases. This CDR3 has 14 amino acids. From germline, CDR1 is ENHRY and CDR2 SYGVKD. With 6 bases clipped from V and 6 bases from J, the junction kept 3 bases outside the gene matches. CDR3 region: CAISGTGSNSPLHF. The CDR3 nucleotides are TGTGCCATCAGCGGGACAGGGAGTAATTCACCCCTCCACTTT.

This clone is a singleton in its sample. The chain combines TRBV7-2 with TRBJ2-7; a weak D match, TRBD2 (5 bases). There are 14 residues in the CDR3. Germline assignment: CDR1 SGHTA and CDR2 FQGNSA. The germline V and J ends were trimmed by 6 bases and 2 bases, with 14 bases remaining between them. CDR3 sequence reads: CASRLDSLTYEQYF. CDR3 nucleotides: TGTGCCAGCAGACTAGATTCACTGACCTACGAGCAGTACTTC.

The genes are TRBV11-2 and TRBJ1-2; no clear D. Germline V CDR1 and CDR2: SGHAT, FQNNGV. The CDR3 runs 15 residues. V was trimmed by 1 base and J by 2 bases, leaving 11 bases between them. CDR3 sequence reads: CASSLVLTSNYGYTF. Here the CDR3 DNA reads TGTGCCAGCAGCTTAGTCCTGACATCGAACTATGGCTACACCTTC.

This clone has a handful of counts. V gene TRBV30 combines with J gene TRBJ1-1, with TRBD1 as a possible D gene (5 bases). The CDR3 extends over 12 amino acids. With 0 bases removed from V and 10 bases from J, the gap between germline ends came to 12 bases. The germline CDR1 and CDR2 sequences are GTSNPN and SVGIG (reference sequence). The CDR3 region has the DNA TGTGCCTGGAGTGTTTCGGGAGGGGTAGCTTTCTTT. It yields the protein CAWSVSGGVAFF. The entire variable domain, with the rest obtained from reference TRBV30 and TRBJ1-1, is as follows: SQTIHQWPATLVQPVGSPLSLECTVEGTSNPNLYWYRQAAGRGLQLLFYSVGIGQISSEVPQNLSASRPQDRQFILSSKKLLLSDSGFYLCAWSVSGGVAFFGQGTRLTVV.

This chain joins TRBV9 and TRBJ2-6; D is possibly TRBD2 (6 bases). Germline V gene sequence: CDR1 SGDLS, CDR2 YYNGEE. This CDR3 spans 15 amino acids. V was pared by 2 bases and J by 2 bases, with 8 bases between. The CDR3 sequence: CASSVGGTGANVLTF. The CDR3 bases are TGTGCCAGCAGCGTGGGGGGAACTGGGGCCAACGTCCTGACTTTC.

The chain recombines TRBV11-2 with TRBJ2-1; a possible D gene is TRBD2 (5 bases). Trimming shortened V by 1 base and J by 15 bases, and 16 bases separated the two germline ends. CDR3 length: 13 amino acids. Germline values: CDR1 SGHAT, CDR2 FQNNGV. This CDR3 is CASSLGLGSFGFF. The CDR3 DNA follows: TGTGCCAGCAGCTTAGGTCTGGGGAGCTTTGGGTTCTTC.

The rearrangement joins TRBV6-5 to TRBJ1-5; unclear D gene. Trimming stripped 2 bases from V and 0 bases from J, with 2 bases between. This CDR3 is built from 13 residues. CDR1 is MNHEY and CDR2 is SVGAGI in the germline V gene. The CDR3 is CASSYTSNQPQHF. The CDR3 region has the DNA TGTGCCAGCAGTTACACTAGCAATCAGCCCCAGCATTTT.

The genes are TRBV7-2 and TRBJ1-1, with no clear D. Germline V CDR1 and CDR2: SGHTA, FQGNSA. The CDR3 has 14 residues. The ends were cut back, 1 base at V and 2 bases at J, with 8 bases in the middle. The CDR3 nucleotides read TGTGCCAGCAGCTTAGTGTGGCAAAACACTGAAGCTTTCTTT. Its protein product is CASSLVWQNTEAFF.

The chain uses TRBV9 and TRBJ2-5; D possibly corresponds to TRBD1 (5 bases). CDR3 size: 15 residues. Deletions cut 0 bases from V and 5 bases from J, with 14 bases between. The germline CDR1 and CDR2 sequences are SGDLS and YYNGEE. The CDR3 sequence is CASSVAQGQGETQYF. DNA for the CDR3: TGTGCCAGCAGCGTAGCTCAGGGCCAAGGGGAGACCCAGTACTTC.

The chain's CDR3 is CASGLVTGASTNTGELFF. CDR3 nucleotide sequence: TGTGCTAGTGGTTTGGTTACTGGAGCTAGCACGAACACCGGGGAGCTGTTTTTT. The J gene is TRBJ2-2, the V gene TRBV12-5; D is perhaps TRBD2 (5 bases). Germline V CDR1 and CDR2: LGHNT, FRNRAP. CDR3 length: 18 amino acids. Trimming took 0 bases from V and 0 from J, leaving 14 bases between them.

The chain links TRBV5-4 to TRBJ2-3; 10 positions agree with TRBD1. CDR1 is SGHNT, CDR2 YYREEE, per germline (reference sequence). The V and J ends lost 4 bases and 9 bases, in that order; junction bases with no gene match: 8. The CDR3 contains 14 residues. The CDR3 protein is CASSRQGATETQYF. The CDR3 DNA is TGTGCCAGCAGCCGACAGGGGGCCACCGAGACGCAGTATTTT.

The chain is built from TRBV30 and TRBJ2-7; D possibly corresponds to TRBD1 (5 bases). CDR3 size: 13 residues. Germline CDR1 and CDR2: GTSNPN and SVGIG (reference sequence). Trimming cost V 3 bases and J 3 bases, with 12 bases left between them. DNA of the CDR3: TGTGCCTGGAGCAGCGCAGGGTTCTACGAGCAGTACTTC. Its protein is CAWSSAGFYEQYF.

The rearrangement links TRBV30 to TRBJ1-1; D gene unclear. From germline, CDR1 is GTSNPN and CDR2 SVGIG (reference sequence). V was cut by 0 bases and J by 12 bases, with 11 bases left in between. The length of the CDR3 is 11 residues. The CDR3 protein is CAWSVKAGTFF. Here the CDR3 DNA reads TGTGCCTGGAGTGTAAAGGCGGGAACTTTCTTT.

This clone came up once. The genes are TRBV29-1 and TRBJ2-7; TRBD1 matches at 10 bases. The germline V gene encodes CDR1 SQVTM and CDR2 ANQGSEA. CDR3 length equals 13 residues. Germline trimming cut 8 bases from V and 6 bases from J; bases unmatched to any gene: 10. This CDR3 reads CSINRQGAGEQYF. CDR3 in DNA: TGCAGCATCAATCGACAGGGGGCGGGCGAGCAGTACTTC.

The rearrangement links TRBV29-1 to TRBJ2-7; maybe TRBD2 (6 bases). CDR3 length: 13 residues. With 5 bases removed from V and 7 bases from J, the gap between germline ends came to 18 bases. Germline V gene data show CDR1 as SQVTM and CDR2 as ANQGSEA. The CDR3 nucleotides read TGCAGCGTTTCCCGCGACAATGCGGGGGAGCAGTACTTC. Amino acid sequence: CSVSRDNAGEQYF.

The J gene is TRBJ1-2, the V gene TRBV27, with 8 bases fitting TRBD1. Germline V gene data show CDR1 as MNHEY and CDR2 as SMNVEV (reference sequence). CDR3 length equals 13 residues. The junction had 8 bases not matched to a gene; V was cut back by 6 bases and J by 8 bases. CDR3 in DNA: TGTGCCAGCAGGCGACAGGGGACGGAAGGCTACACCTTC. This codes for CASRRQGTEGYTF.

The gene calls are TRBV7-6 and TRBJ2-7; TRBD1 matches at 7 bases. In germline, CDR1 is SGHVS, CDR2 FNYEAQ. CDR3 length: 13 amino acids. Trimming cost V 5 bases and J 5 bases; bases outside gene matches: 6. In nucleotides, the CDR3 is TGTGCCAGCAGCCAGACAGGGAACAACGAGCAGTACTTC. Translated, it gives CASSQTGNNEQYF.

The chain combines TRBV11-2 with TRBJ2-2; unclear D gene. The CDR3 contains 15 residues. CDR1 and CDR2 from the germline V gene are SGHAT and FQNNGV. Trimming left V 8 bases short and J 0 bases short, with 13 bases between. CDR3 bases: TGTGCCAGCGAATTGCAGTTCGCGAACACCGGGGAGCTGTTTTTT. Translating gives CASELQFANTGELFF.

The rearrangement links TRBV6-5 to TRBJ2-7, with D uncertain. The CDR3 runs to 12 residues. Looked up from germline, CDR1 is MNHEY and CDR2 is SVGAGI. V was trimmed by 5 bases and J by 3 bases, leaving 8 bases between them. The CDR3 DNA reads TGTGCCAGCAGTGGACGCGGCTACGAGCAGTACTTC. This translates into CASSGRGYEQYF.

The chain combines TRBV6-1 with TRBJ1-5, with 7 nucleotides matching TRBD1. With 8 bases clipped from V and 3 bases from J, the junction kept 4 bases outside the gene matches. The V gene's germline CDR1 is MNHNS and CDR2 SASEGT. This CDR3 is 13 amino acids long. CDR3 sequence: CASAQGNNQPQHF. Written as DNA, the CDR3 is TGTGCCAGCGCACAGGGGAACAATCAGCCCCAGCATTTT.

In this sample, this clone turned up a few times. V usage is TRBV19 and J usage is TRBJ1-1, with no clear D. In germline, CDR1 is LNHDA, CDR2 SQIVND (reference sequence). The germline V and J ends were trimmed by 4 bases and 0 bases, with 6 bases remaining between them. This CDR3 has 13 residues. CDR3 loop: CASSTNMNTEAFF. As DNA, the CDR3 is TGTGCCAGTAGTACGAACATGAACACTGAAGCTTTCTTT.

This chain joins TRBV28 and TRBJ2-7, with 8 bases matching TRBD1. V was pared by 6 bases and J by 0 bases, with 16 bases of the junction left unmatched. Germline V gene lookup returns CDR1 MDHEN and CDR2 SYDVKM. CDR3 length equals 18 residues. CDR3 DNA: TGTGCCAGCAGATTTAAGGTTCTTTCCAGGGGGCGCTCCTACGAGCAGTACTTC. It is translated as CASRFKVLSRGRSYEQYF. The variable domain in full, completed from reference TRBV28 and TRBJ2-7, reads DVKVTQSSRYLVKRTGEKVFLECVQDMDHENMFWYRQDPGLGLRLIYFSYDVKMKEKGDIPEGYSVSREKKERFSLILESASTNQTSMYLCASRFKVLSRGRSYEQYFGPGTRLTVT.

V gene TRBV7-8 combines with J gene TRBJ2-3; maybe TRBD2 (5 bases). The CDR3 runs to 11 residues. The germline gives CDR1 SGHVS, CDR2 FQNEAQ. With 6 bases removed from V and 6 bases from J, the gap between germline ends came to 7 bases. The DNA of the CDR3 is TGTGCCAGCAGGCGAGGGGATACGCAGTATTTT. Its protein product is CASRRGDTQYF. Looking up the rest from reference TRBV7-8 and TRBJ2-3 gives the full variable domain: GAGVSQSPRYKVAKRGQDVALRCDPISGHVSLFWYQQALGQGPEFLTYFQNEAQLDKSGLPSDRFFAERPEGSVSTLKIQRTQQEDSAVYLCASRRGDTQYFGPGTRLTVL.